The rows below give T cell receptor beta chains drawn from one sample of a study of cytomegalovirus exposure and HLA in healthy donors. Here immunoSEQ multiplex PCR was the method, and the copy in TCRdb shows in-frame clones only, minus some. The profile shows 55,000 to 80,000 clones, under 80% of them singletons. The sample was PBMCs. These receptors all stem from a woman aged 30 to 39 in good health and CMV-seronegative. Both conserved end residues are part of each CDR3. D genes are given only for firm matches. Rows give clone size only sometimes, using once, few, many, or a class for an expanded clone.

d_call,clone_size,j_call,v_call,cdr3_aa,cdr3_nt
TRBD2,NA,TRBJ2-1,TRBV13,CASRGTSGRVTYNEQFF,TGTGCCAGCAGGGGGACTAGCGGGAGGGTGACCTACAATGAGCAGTTCTTC
TRBD2,NA,TRBJ2-1,TRBV27,CASSTTSGSDDEQFF,TGTGCCAGCAGTACGACTAGCGGGAGTGACGATGAGCAGTTCTTC
NA,NA,TRBJ2-2,TRBV30,CAWSETWNTGELFF,TGTGCCTGGAGCGAGACATGGAACACCGGGGAGCTGTTTTTT
TRBD2,NA,TRBJ2-5,TRBV10-2,CASSDGGGGETQYF,TGCGCCAGCAGTGACGGGGGGGGCGGGGAGACCCAGTACTTC
NA,NA,TRBJ2-3,TRBV28,CASTQEGTDTQYF,TGTGCCAGCACCCAGGAAGGCACAGATACGCAGTATTTT
NA,NA,TRBJ1-1,TRBV27,CASSFIGDTEAFF,TGTGCCAGCAGTTTTATCGGGGACACTGAAGCTTTCTTT
NA,few,TRBJ2-7,TRBV7-9,CASSPWSSEGGSSYEQYF,TGTGCCAGCAGCCCCTGGTCCTCGGAAGGTGGGAGCTCCTACGAGCAGTACTTC
NA,NA,TRBJ2-3,TRBV9,CASSVAQGGTDTQYF,TGTGCCAGCAGCGTAGCTCAGGGTGGGACAGATACGCAGTATTTT
TRBD1,NA,TRBJ1-2,TRBV7-9,CASSLGAGTELNGYTF,TGTGCCAGCAGCTTAGGGGCCGGGACAGAGCTCAATGGCTACACCTTC
TRBD1,NA,TRBJ2-3,TRBV27,CASSLDREPDTQYF,TGTGCCAGCAGTCTCGACAGGGAACCAGATACGCAGTATTTT
TRBD2,NA,TRBJ2-1,TRBV7-2,CASSLPRLADEQFF,TGTGCCAGCAGCTTACCCCGACTAGCCGATGAGCAGTTCTTC
TRBD2,NA,TRBJ2-2,TRBV5-1,CASRRAGDTGELFF,TGCGCCAGCAGGCGAGCGGGAGACACCGGGGAGCTGTTTTTT
NA,NA,TRBJ2-1,TRBV7-2,CASSFEGAVYNEQFF,TGTGCCAGCAGCTTCGAGGGAGCTGTCTACAATGAGCAGTTCTTC
NA,NA,TRBJ2-1,TRBV6-4,CASSDSHNAAGFLDSYNEQFF,TGTGCCAGCAGTGACTCACATAATGCGGCCGGGTTCTTAGATTCCTACAATGAGCAGTTCTTC
NA,NA,TRBJ2-1,TRBV19,CASSSAGVPIEQFF,TGTGCCAGTAGTTCGGCGGGCGTTCCAATAGAGCAGTTCTTC
NA,NA,TRBJ1-1,TRBV6-5,CASRPRGIGPEAFF,TGTGCCAGCAGACCGCGGGGGATAGGACCTGAAGCTTTCTTT
TRBD2,NA,TRBJ2-7,TRBV5-4,CASSLEATSGRVSYEQYF,TGTGCCAGCAGCTTGGAGGCAACTAGCGGGAGGGTCTCCTACGAGCAGTACTTC
NA,NA,TRBJ2-4,TRBV21-1,CASSRNGRLVGIRDIQYF,TGTGCCAGCAGCAGAAATGGGAGACTAGTAGGAATTAGGGACATTCAGTACTTC
TRBD1,NA,TRBJ1-3,TRBV5-1,CASSLGTGAGNTIYF,TGCGCCAGCAGCTTGGGGACAGGGGCTGGAAACACCATATATTTT
NA,few,TRBJ2-1,TRBV6-5,CASIPDRRLTNEQFF,TGTGCCAGTATCCCCGACAGACGTCTGACCAATGAGCAGTTCTTC
TRBD2,NA,TRBJ2-3,TRBV5-4,CASSSPWEGGIDTQYF,TGTGCCAGCAGCTCCCCGTGGGAGGGAGGGATAGATACGCAGTATTTT
TRBD2,NA,TRBJ2-4,TRBV30,CAWSRRERDIQYF,TGTGCCTGGAGTAGGCGGGAGCGAGACATTCAGTACTTC
TRBD1,medium-sized,TRBJ2-1,TRBV25-1,CASSELGQGLVF,TGTGCCAGCAGTGAATTGGGACAGGGGTTGGTCTTC
TRBD2,NA,TRBJ2-1,TRBV11-2,CASSLDQTGTSGKDEQFF,TGTGCCAGCAGCTTAGATCAAACGGGAACTAGCGGGAAAGATGAGCAGTTCTTC
NA,NA,TRBJ2-7,TRBV28,CASRRINVYEQYF,TGTGCCAGCAGGCGTATTAACGTCTACGAGCAGTACTTC
TRBD2,NA,TRBJ2-1,TRBV7-2,CASSLPYTSGPDNEQFF,TGTGCCAGCAGCTTACCCTATACTAGCGGGCCTGACAATGAGCAGTTCTTC
NA,NA,TRBJ2-1,TRBV28,CASREPGRGHNNEQFF,TGTGCCAGCAGGGAACCAGGCAGGGGTCACAACAATGAGCAGTTCTTC
NA,NA,TRBJ2-1,TRBV7-8,CASSLGGSGMNNEQFF,TGTGCCAGCAGCTTAGGTGGGAGCGGAATGAACAATGAGCAGTTCTTC
NA,NA,TRBJ2-1,TRBV27,CASTNSPYNEQFF,TGTGCCAGCACTAATAGTCCCTACAATGAGCAGTTCTTC
NA,NA,TRBJ1-2,TRBV6-5,CASTGGGWNYGYTF,TGTGCCAGCACTGGGGGGGGGTGGAACTATGGCTACACCTTC
TRBD2,NA,TRBJ2-1,TRBV9,CASSVWMGLAGAVNEQFF,TGTGCCAGCAGCGTATGGATGGGACTAGCGGGAGCGGTTAATGAGCAGTTCTTC